This TCR beta chain is drawn from a study of shared clonotypes between healthy human individuals (dated by TCRdb to 2020 to 2022). Study-wide context: The cohort included a few men and a couple of women between 18 and 49 years of age. For each donor, three plates each were used for CD4 naive and CD4 memory, two plates were used for CD8 naive, and one plate was used for CD8 memory. Between about 0.94 and 10 billion PBMCs per donor were obtained by leukapheresis. To estimate repertoire size and how much clonotype sharing occurs between individuals, the study deeply sequenced the blood TCR repertoires of a handful of healthy adults. To increase sequencing depth and limit assay-specific biases, different laboratories used diverse techniques to prepare libraries and sequence TCR repertoires. Broader findings and caveats from the paper: Sampling was restricted to blood, and TCR repertoires in tissue are likely to differ from TCR repertoires in blood. Pairwise subsampling led to the expectation that sequencing depth would affect the degree of clonotype sharing among donors. Naive subsets generally had larger estimated clonotype richness than memory subsets. Compared with non-shared clonotypes, clonotypes shared by all four sorted-subset donors had higher generation probabilities. Sharing across four donors was observed for approximately 4.6% of naive CD4, 3% to 3.5% of naive CD8, around 2.5% of memory CD4, and around 0.4% of memory CD8 clonotypes. Incomplete sequencing was indicated by rarefaction of sorted-subset datasets, despite the large sequencing depth. The genetic and exposure-history diversity represented was limited by the small number of donors.

The CDR3 covers 16 residues, taking in both the cysteine and the phenylalanine. Of the read, only the CDR3 DNA is kept; its 48 bases are in frame from base 1. Trimming at the junction amounts to 7 bases on V and 4 bases on J, and the germline ends lie 22 bases apart. CDR1 and CDR2, looked up from the germline V gene, are SGHRS and YFSETQ. Donors were healthy HIV-negative adults with no recently reported acute infections or vaccinations. All donors were Caucasian adults living in Nashville, Tennessee, USA. CD4+ T cells were enriched by magnetic negative selection, after which naive cells were positively selected on CD45RA and the negative fraction was taken as the memory subset. After blood collection by leukapheresis, PBMCs were isolated using Ficoll-Histopaque density gradient centrifugation and then cryopreserved in the vapor phase of liquid nitrogen. Analytical flow cytometry was used to check the purity and quantity of each magnetically sorted T cell population. Genomic DNA was isolated from every sorted fraction and measured by UV absorbance on a Nanodrop 2000c.

Using the deep immunoSEQ assay, TCR CDR3 regions were amplified from genomic DNA by multiplex PCR. Extracted genomic DNA from each cell subset was spread evenly across all wells of several immunoSEQ 96-well plates, with each plate serving as a replicate. For sorted subsets, about 210 ng of genomic DNA, equivalent to some 30,000 T cell genomes, went into each replicate PCR. Purified libraries were measured with a Qubit 3.0 fluorometer, size-checked on a Bioanalyzer 2100, and measured again with the KAPA Library Quantification kit. A separate single-read 150-cycle Illumina NextSeq 550 flow cell was used to sequence each immunoSEQ 96-well plate. The original methods were these. The immunoSEQ output contained only junctional sequences without quality scores, so filtering could not match that applied to full-length reads. Sequences were annotated with PyIR, a Python wrapper for IgBLAST v1.9, and V/J genes and CDR3 were assigned using IMGT germline references. Any read was removed if the V/J assignment was weak (E-value above 1e-6), the CDR3 was missing, or the read contained stop codons, out-of-frame junctions, or ambiguous translated residues. V3J clonotypes were defined as sequences sharing the same inferred V gene, J gene, and CDR3 amino acid sequence. Percentage overlap between repertoires was calculated by dividing the number of shared unique clonotypes by the size of the smaller repertoire. Richness of each repertoire was evaluated using RTK rarefaction, the Chao1 estimator, and Recon v2.1 estimates of unobserved clonotypes. Generation probabilities were computed with OLGA for all TCRbeta clonotypes obtained by the gDNA method from a few donors. The immuneACCESS repertoire file appears here via TCRdb, limited to in-frame rearrangements. These files lack a portion of the clones; in checked studies, under half of the deficit traces to unresolved V genes, and the cause of the others is not known. The V and J calls and clone size were taken over from that table, and D and trimming were inferred from the DNA. Here the sample has millions of clones; around 95% occur a single time. The ten biggest clones cover 0.1% to 0.15% of the sample.

About this clone itself: Its antigen specificity is not known. No base quality information exists; no much larger clone differs at one position.

The sequence joins TRBV5-1 to TRBJ2-3; no D segment can be confidently identified. The sequenced sample was naive CD4+ T cells sorted from blood. The intended sense of this specimen's cell subset or site label: CD45RA+ positively selected. The TCR originated in a man between 18 and 29 years old in good health. CDR3 sequence: CASPRLRAGVSDTQYF. The nucleotide sequence is TGCGCCAGCCCTCGGTTAAGGGCAGGAGTTTCAGATACGCAGTATTTT.